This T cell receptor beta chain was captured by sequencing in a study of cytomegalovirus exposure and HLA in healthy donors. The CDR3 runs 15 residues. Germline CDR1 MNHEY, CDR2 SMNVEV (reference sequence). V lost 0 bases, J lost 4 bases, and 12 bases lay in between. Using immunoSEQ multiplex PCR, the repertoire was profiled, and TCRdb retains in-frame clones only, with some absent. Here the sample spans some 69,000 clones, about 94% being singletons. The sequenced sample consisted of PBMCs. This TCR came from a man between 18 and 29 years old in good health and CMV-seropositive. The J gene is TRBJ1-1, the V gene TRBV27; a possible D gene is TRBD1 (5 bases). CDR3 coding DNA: TGTGCCAGCAGTTTATCACCAGGGTCGGGCACTGAAGCTTTCTTT. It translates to CASSLSPGSGTEAFF.